The next 25 T cell receptor beta chains were all read from a single sample in a study of cytomegalovirus exposure and HLA in healthy donors. With 60 Vbeta and 13 Jbeta primers, the PCR was carried out. Produced via immunoSEQ multiplex PCR; TCRdb's table is partial and in-frame only. The sample has 150,000 to 160,000 clones; roughly 80% are singletons. Sequenced sample: PBMCs. The receptors here all came from a woman aged 40 to 50 in good health and CMV-seronegative.

This clone occurred once. The chain couples TRBV6-5 to TRBJ2-7; a possible D gene is TRBD2 (5 bases). Germline V gene sequence: CDR1 MNHEY, CDR2 SVGAGI. This CDR3 comprises 11 residues. Trimming removed 9 bases from V and 3 bases from J, with 9 bases in between. The CDR3 loop reads CASKRVYEQYF. The CDR3 bases are TGTGCCAGTAAGAGGGTCTACGAGCAGTACTTC.

The chain is built from TRBV4-1 and TRBJ2-1; 7 bases agree with TRBD2. V shed 2 bases and J 8 bases; nucleotides not matched to a gene: 9. Germline V gene data show CDR1 as MGHRA and CDR2 as YSYEKL. The CDR3 length is 15 residues. CDR3 in amino acids: CASSQRSGGRDEQFF. CDR3 nucleotides: TGCGCCAGCAGCCAAAGGTCGGGAGGAAGGGATGAGCAGTTCTTC.

The CDR3, as DNA: TGCGCCAGCATCGATAGCGGGGTTGCCACAGATACGCAGTATTTT. It yields the protein CASIDSGVATDTQYF. V usage is TRBV5-1 and J usage is TRBJ2-3; TRBD2 agrees at 8 bases. The CDR3 runs 15 residues. Germline CDR1 and CDR2: SGHRS and YFSETQ. The J segment lost 2 bases and the V segment lost 6 bases, leaving 8 bases of the junction unmatched. The variable domain in full, completed from reference TRBV5-1 and TRBJ2-3, reads KAGVTQTPRYLIKTRGQQVTLSCSPISGHRSVSWYQQTPGQGLQFLFEYFSETQRNKGNFPGRFSGRQFSNSRSEMNVSTLELGDSALYLCASIDSGVATDTQYFGPGTRLTVL.

This rearrangement joins TRBV5-1 to TRBJ2-7; TRBD1 matches 9 bases. This CDR3 region has 13 residues. The germline CDR1 and CDR2 sequences are SGHRS and YFSETQ. V trimming: 5 bases; J trimming: 6 bases; junction bases outside the gene matches: 6. The CDR3 DNA is TGCGCCAGCAGGGCGGGACAGGGTCCCGAGCAGTACTTC. It is translated as CASRAGQGPEQYF. Using reference TRBV5-1 and TRBJ2-7 for the parts outside the CDR3, the full variable domain is KAGVTQTPRYLIKTRGQQVTLSCSPISGHRSVSWYQQTPGQGLQFLFEYFSETQRNKGNFPGRFSGRQFSNSRSEMNVSTLELGDSALYLCASRAGQGPEQYFGPGTRLTVT.

A few counts support this clone. This sequence joins TRBV18 and TRBJ2-7, with TRBD2 matching 10 bases. Germline V gene sequence: CDR1 KGHSH, CDR2 LQKENI. This CDR3 has 16 amino acids. With 1 base clipped from V and 5 bases from J, the junction kept 8 bases outside the gene matches. The CDR3 reads CASSPLAGGPTNEQYF. CDR3 DNA sequence: TGTGCCAGCTCACCACTAGCGGGGGGTCCAACCAACGAGCAGTACTTC. The full variable domain, its missing parts supplied by reference TRBV18 and TRBJ2-7, is NAGVMQNPRHLVRRRGQEARLRCSPMKGHSHVYWYRQLPEEGLKFMVYLQKENIIDESGMPKERFSAEFPKEGPSILRIQQVVRGDSAAYFCASSPLAGGPTNEQYFGPGTRLTVT.

This CDR3 reads CASSLVAGGKNEQFF. CDR3 DNA sequence: TGCGCCAGCAGCTTGGTAGCGGGAGGCAAGAATGAGCAGTTCTTC. The chain is built from TRBV5-1 and TRBJ2-1; TRBD2 aligns across 10 bases. J lost 7 bases, V lost 0 bases, and 4 bases had no gene match. Germline CDR1 SGHRS, CDR2 YFSETQ. The CDR3 totals 15 residues.

There are a few counts of this clone. The genes are TRBV28 and TRBJ2-7, with a tentative D call TRBD2 (5 bases). The V end was cut by 3 bases, the J end by 0 bases, with 6 bases between. This CDR3 region has 13 residues. Germline V lookup: CDR1 MDHEN, CDR2 SYDVKM. CDR3 bases: TGTGCCAGCAGTTTGGAGGTCTCCTACGAGCAGTACTTC. Encoded protein: CASSLEVSYEQYF.

The V and J genes are TRBV5-1 and TRBJ1-1, with D tentatively TRBD1 (5 bases). Germline CDR1 and CDR2: SGHRS and YFSETQ. The V and J ends lost 4 bases and 6 bases respectively, with 13 bases between them. The length of the CDR3 is 13 residues. DNA for the CDR3: TGCGCCAGCAGCACCCCAGGGATCCCTGAAGCTTTCTTT. Amino acids: CASSTPGIPEAFF.

The CDR3 nucleotides are TGTGCCAGCAGCTTGGATCACCGGGTGGGAGATACGCAGTATTTT. Protein sequence: CASSLDHRVGDTQYF. The rearrangement uses TRBV7-6 and TRBJ2-3; D call uncertain. Trimming cost V 3 bases and J 5 bases, with 15 bases left between them. CDR3 length: 15 amino acids. Germline CDR1 is SGHVS and CDR2 is FNYEAQ. The full variable domain, completed using reference TRBV7-6 and TRBJ2-3, is GAGVSQSPRYKVTKRGQDVALRCDPISGHVSLYWYRQALGQGPEFLTYFNYEAQQDKSGLPNDRFSAERPEGSISTLTIQRTEQRDSAMYRCASSLDHRVGDTQYFGPGTRLTVL.

The chain couples TRBV28 to TRBJ1-2; TRBD1 aligns across 10 bases. Germline lookup yields CDR1 MDHEN and CDR2 SYDVKM. This CDR3 comprises 13 residues. Unmatched junction bases numbered 3, after V lost 6 bases and J lost 5 bases. The CDR3 DNA is TGTGCCAGCAGCTGGGACAGGGGTTATGGCTACACCTTC. This translates into CASSWDRGYGYTF.

The chain joins TRBV28 to TRBJ1-2; TRBD1 might be the D (5 bases). CDR3 length equals 14 residues. Germline CDR1 and CDR2: MDHEN and SYDVKM. Deletions cut 5 bases from V and 8 bases from J, with 18 bases between. The CDR3 loop is CASSTGAGLEGYTF. CDR3 sequence (DNA): TGTGCCAGCAGTACTGGGGCAGGGTTAGAAGGCTACACCTTC.

This clone showed up just a few times. The chain joins TRBV6-5 to TRBJ1-2; 10 positions agree with TRBD1. Germline V gene data show CDR1 as MNHEY and CDR2 as SVGAGI. Trimming removed 4 bases from V and 2 bases from J; junction bases left unmatched: 1. The CDR3 spans 14 residues. CDR3 region: CASSWGQGNYGYTF. For the CDR3, the DNA is TGTGCCAGCAGTTGGGGACAGGGGAACTATGGCTACACCTTC.

This chain uses TRBV7-9 with TRBJ1-6, with TRBD1 matching 10 bases. The CDR3 runs to 16 residues. The trim removed 2 bases at V and 7 bases at J, leaving 5 bases unmatched. Germline CDR1 is SEHNR and CDR2 is FQNEAQ (reference sequence). This chain's CDR3 is CASSLTGTGENSPLHF. The CDR3 coding sequence is TGTGCCAGCAGCTTAACGGGGACAGGGGAAAATTCACCCCTCCACTTT.

This clone turned up a few times. This chain links TRBV6-5 with TRBJ2-7; TRBD2 matches 8 bases. V lost 4 bases and J lost 7; bases outside the gene matches: 12. Germline loops: CDR1 MNHEY, CDR2 SVGAGI. This CDR3 has 15 amino acids. The CDR3 nucleotides are TGTGCCAGCAGTTCGAGTCGGGGGGGCCTTCGGGAGCAGTACTTC. Encoded protein: CASSSSRGGLREQYF.

The chain has TRBV5-1 and TRBJ2-5, with TRBD2 identical over 7 bases. Looked up from germline, CDR1 is SGHRS and CDR2 is YFSETQ. The CDR3 contains 13 residues. V lost 7 bases to trimming and J lost 4 bases; unmatched junction nucleotides: 7. The CDR3 protein is CASSLGGRETQYF. For the CDR3, the DNA is TGCGCCAGCTCCCTTGGCGGGAGAGAGACCCAGTACTTC.

The chain couples TRBV19 to TRBJ2-7, with D maybe TRBD2 (6 bases). The CDR3 loop spans 14 amino acids. V shed 5 bases and J shed 4 bases, with 15 bases lying between them. Per germline, CDR1 LNHDA and CDR2 SQIVND (reference sequence). In DNA form, the CDR3 reads TGTGCCAGTAGTCGCGGGGTGTCCGGTTACGAGCAGTACTTC. Translated: CASSRGVSGYEQYF.

This clone was observed a few times. The chain carries TRBV7-2 and TRBJ2-7, with 7 bases fitting TRBD1. J gave up 2 bases and V 4 bases, and 11 bases lay outside the gene matches. Looked up from germline, CDR1 is SGHTA and CDR2 is FQGNSA. The CDR3 has 16 residues. In DNA, the CDR3 is TGTGCCAGCAGCTGGTTCACGGGACAGCGAGCCTACGAGCAGTACTTC. It translates to CASSWFTGQRAYEQYF.

The J gene is TRBJ2-1, the V gene TRBV10-3, with 7 nucleotides matching TRBD1. CDR3 length equals 14 residues. The junction had 10 bases not matched to a gene; V was cut back by 8 bases and J by 6 bases. Germline assignment: CDR1 ENHRY and CDR2 SYGVKD. The CDR3 DNA is TGTGCCATCCTTATTGCGACAGGGTTCAATGAGCAGTTCTTC. Translating gives CAILIATGFNEQFF.

This clone occurred a few times. The chain links TRBV9 to TRBJ2-7, with a weak D call TRBD2 (6 bases). Trimming removed 4 bases from V and 3 bases from J, with 11 bases in between. Per germline, CDR1 SGDLS and CDR2 YYNGEE. This CDR3 region has 13 residues. CDR3 amino acids: CASSFATSYEQYF. The CDR3 nucleotides are TGTGCCAGCAGCTTCGCGACTAGCTACGAGCAGTACTTC.

This chain connects TRBV30 to TRBJ1-6; D is uncertain. The CDR3 spans 21 residues. Germline CDR1 and CDR2: GTSNPN and SVGIG (reference sequence). Trimming pared 1 base from V and 0 bases from J, leaving 25 bases between. The CDR3: CAWSAGSFSPEVNSYNSPLHF. The CDR3 bases are TGTGCCTGGAGTGCGGGCAGCTTTTCCCCGGAGGTTAACTCCTATAATTCACCCCTCCACTTT.

This clone was seen a single time. V and J are TRBV27 and TRBJ2-7; possibly TRBD2 for D (5 bases). Germline V gene lookup returns CDR1 MNHEY and CDR2 SMNVEV (reference sequence). The CDR3 runs 15 residues. The V end lost 5 bases, the J end lost 6 bases, and 20 bases lay between the germline ends. The CDR3 is CASSRSMDFTREQYF. The CDR3 bases are TGTGCCAGCAGTCGATCTATGGACTTTACTCGCGAGCAGTACTTC.

On this clone: One end of the junction does not line up with germline, which may come from a read error. The rearrangement uses TRBV28 and TRBJ2-3, with a tentative D call TRBD1 (6 bases). The CDR3 is 13 residues long. CDR1 and CDR2 from the germline V gene are MDHEN and SYDVKM. Here the CDR3 reads CASRGLRTDTQYF. CDR3 in DNA: TGTGCCAGCAGGGGATTGCGGACAGATACACAGTATTTT. The full variable domain, completed using reference TRBV28 and TRBJ2-3, is DVKVTQSSRYLVKRTGEKVFLECVQDMDHENMFWYRQDPGLGLRLIYFSYDVKMKEKGDIPEGYSVSREKKERFSLILESASTNQTSMYLCASRGLRTDTQYFGPGTRLTVL.

The chain carries TRBV5-1 and TRBJ2-5; 9 bases are a match to TRBD1. Germline-derived CDR1 and CDR2 are SGHRS and YFSETQ. The CDR3 contains 15 residues. V lost 2 bases to trimming and J lost 5 bases; unmatched junction nucleotides: 7. In DNA form, the CDR3 reads TGCGCCAGCAGCTTAACGACAGGGGGGCACGAGACCCAGTACTTC. Translated, it gives CASSLTTGGHETQYF.

This rearrangement joins TRBV2 to TRBJ2-5; 7 bases are shared with TRBD2. The CDR3 runs 15 residues. The germline V gene has CDR1 SNHLY and CDR2 FYNNEI. V lost 5 bases and J lost 4; bases outside the gene matches: 10. The CDR3 region is CASSPFGEGRETQYF. The CDR3 DNA is TGTGCCAGCAGTCCCTTCGGGGAGGGCCGAGAGACCCAGTACTTC.

The genes are TRBV7-2 and TRBJ2-2; D may be TRBD2 (6 bases). V was clipped by 1 base and J by 6 bases, with 9 bases between them. The CDR3 consists of 14 residues. Germline V gene data show CDR1 as SGHTA and CDR2 as FQGNSA. CDR3 sequence (DNA): TGTGCCAGCAGCTTAGGGGCGGGGTCCGGGGAGCTGTTTTTT. The encoded protein is CASSLGAGSGELFF.